These 22 T cell receptor beta chains were all obtained from the same sample, sequenced in a study of human T cells and chemical hapten exposure. TCRdb reprocessed the RACE reads with MiXCR, giving one entry per CDR3 protein. Of approximately 84,000 distinct CDR3 sequences listed, over 7% are singletons. Time point: healthy volunteer bleed at 6 weeks. The authors extracted total RNA from unfractionated whole blood. Sequenced: whole blood. The receptors here all came from a male donor in good health. Some clones in this sample may be carry-over from other donors' samples.

This clonotype was observed at least ten times. The chain has TRBV20-1 and TRBJ2-7; D unclear. V was cut by 2 bases and J by 4 bases, with 9 bases left in between. Germline assignment: CDR1 DFQATT and CDR2 SNEGSKA (reference sequence). This CDR3 is built from 12 residues. CDR3 bases: TGCAGTGCTAGATTTCTAGAATACGAGCAGTACTTC. Its protein product is CSARFLEYEQYF.

The sample holds a few counts of this clonotype. The rearrangement links TRBV20-1 to TRBJ2-4; D gene unclear. Germline V gene sequence: CDR1 DFQATT, CDR2 SNEGSKA (reference sequence). The CDR3 contains 15 residues. V was clipped by 1 base and J by 0 bases, with 10 bases between them. The CDR3 loop is CSARVNRVAKNIQYF. As DNA, the CDR3 is TGCAGTGCTAGAGTGAACAGAGTAGCCAAAAACATTCAGTACTTC.

The rearrangement links TRBV5-1 to TRBJ2-5; possibly TRBD1 or TRBD2 for D (6 bases each). Trimming stripped 4 bases from V and 2 bases from J, with 12 bases between. The CDR3 runs to 14 residues. Germline V gene sequence: CDR1 SGHRS, CDR2 YFSETQ. The CDR3: CASSAGTGQETQYF. In nucleotides, the CDR3 is TGCGCCAGCAGCGCGGGAACAGGGCAAGAGACCCAGTACTTC.

This clonotype has a handful of counts. This chain links TRBV20-1 with TRBJ1-5; D unresolved. Germline assignment: CDR1 DFQATT and CDR2 SNEGSKA (reference sequence). V gave up 0 bases and J gave up 0 bases, with 15 bases separating them. The CDR3 runs to 17 residues. The CDR3 DNA is TGCAGTGCTAGAGATTCTTCAGGTTTTTATAGCAATCAGCCCCAGCATTTT. This sequence encodes CSARDSSGFYSNQPQHF.

This clonotype was counted at least ten times. The chain couples TRBV4-3 to TRBJ2-4; tentative D call: TRBD1 (5 bases). CDR3 size: 14 residues. Trimming pared 4 bases from V and 0 bases from J, leaving 7 bases between. Germline CDR1 is LGHNA and CDR2 is YSLEER. The CDR3 coding sequence is TGCGCCAGCAGCCCGACAGTAGCCAAAAACATTCAGTACTTC. Translated, it gives CASSPTVAKNIQYF.

This clonotype appeared a few times. The rearrangement joins TRBV18 to TRBJ1-1; D not certain. Germline V gene data show CDR1 as KGHSH and CDR2 as LQKENI. This CDR3 region has 12 residues. The V gene lost 3 bases and the J gene lost 5 bases, with 7 bases spanning the gap. In nucleotides, the CDR3 is TGTGCCAGCTCACCCTCGGGGACTGAAGCTTTCTTT. Encoded protein: CASSPSGTEAFF.

The table lists this clonotype with a few counts. The chain employs TRBV4-1 and TRBJ2-2; either TRBD1 or TRBD2 may supply D (7 bases each). The V end was cut by 1 base, the J end by 3 bases, with 18 bases between. This CDR3 comprises 18 residues. Germline V gene lookup returns CDR1 MGHRA and CDR2 YSYEKL. The CDR3 DNA is TGCGCCAGCAGCCAAGTAGCGGGCAGGGGGGTACACACCGGGGAGCTGTTTTTT. Translated: CASSQVAGRGVHTGELFF.

The chain employs TRBV10-2 and TRBJ2-5; D ambiguous. V was shortened by 2 bases and J by 7 bases, with 11 bases between the two germline ends. This CDR3 region has 13 residues. In germline, CDR1 is WSHSY, CDR2 SAAADI. The DNA for the CDR3 is TGCGCCAGCAGTGAGGGGGTGTCCTGGACCCAGTACTTC. Protein product: CASSEGVSWTQYF.

The chain links TRBV20-1 to TRBJ2-7, with a weak D call TRBD1 (5 bases). The CDR3 totals 14 residues. The V gene's germline CDR1 is DFQATT and CDR2 SNEGSKA (reference sequence). V was trimmed by 0 bases and J by 3 bases, leaving 12 bases between them. CDR3 region: CSAREPQQDYEQYF. The CDR3 DNA reads TGCAGTGCTAGAGAGCCCCAACAGGACTACGAGCAGTACTTC.

This chain's CDR3 is CASSQEAPGGADTQYF. The DNA of the CDR3 is TGTGCCAGCAGCCAAGAAGCCCCGGGAGGCGCAGATACGCAGTATTTT. This chain connects TRBV3-1 to TRBJ2-3; 7 bases line up with TRBD2. Germline V gives CDR1 LGHDT, CDR2 YNNKEL (reference sequence). J gave up 4 bases and V 0 bases, and 7 bases lay outside the gene matches. CDR3 length equals 16 residues.

The chain carries TRBV28 and TRBJ2-5; possibly TRBD2 for D (7 bases). This CDR3 has 14 amino acids. Germline V lookup: CDR1 MDHEN, CDR2 SYDVKM. The V gene lost 6 bases and the J gene lost 5 bases, with 16 bases spanning the gap. CDR3 bases: TGTGCCAGCAGGGGAGGGGGGAGCATGGAGACCCAGTACTTC. Translation gives CASRGGGSMETQYF. The full variable domain, its missing parts supplied by reference TRBV28 and TRBJ2-5, is DVKVTQSSRYLVKRTGEKVFLECVQDMDHENMFWYRQDPGLGLRLIYFSYDVKMKEKGDIPEGYSVSREKKERFSLILESASTNQTSMYLCASRGGGSMETQYFGPGTRLLVL.

This clonotype was seen a handful of times. This chain links TRBV7-2 with TRBJ2-5, with a possible D match to TRBD1 (5 bases). The CDR3 covers 15 residues. CDR1 is SGHTA, CDR2 FQGNSA, per germline. The V gene lost 1 base and the J gene lost 1 base, with 10 bases spanning the gap. CDR3 DNA sequence: TGTGCCAGCAGCTTAGGGTCAGGGTTCCAAGAGACCCAGTACTTC. Protein sequence: CASSLGSGFQETQYF.

Only a few counts were recorded for this clonotype. The chain links TRBV7-3 to TRBJ2-1; D is possibly TRBD2 (5 bases). V lost 5 bases, J lost 8 bases, and 16 bases lay in between. Germline assignment: CDR1 SGHTA and CDR2 FQGTGA. The CDR3 totals 14 residues. This chain's CDR3 is CASSKREGAYEQFF. CDR3 sequence (DNA): TGTGCCAGCAGCAAAAGAGAGGGTGCATATGAGCAGTTCTTC.

This clonotype was seen at least ten times. The rearrangement uses TRBV11-2 and TRBJ2-1; no clear D. Germline V CDR1 and CDR2: SGHAT, FQNNGV. Trimming cost V 4 bases and J 6 bases, with 4 bases left between them. CDR3 length: 11 residues. The CDR3 spells CASSSPNEQFF. In DNA, the CDR3 is TGTGCCAGCAGCTCCCCCAATGAGCAGTTCTTC.

J is TRBJ2-3 and V is TRBV12-3 or TRBV12-4; 12 bases align to TRBD2. CDR3 size: 16 residues. Trimming took 5 bases from V and 4 from J; bases not matched to a gene: 7. CDR3: CASSQGLAGTSDTQYF. In DNA form, the CDR3 reads TGTGCCAGCAGTCAAGGACTAGCGGGAACTTCAGATACGCAGTATTTT.

This chain connects TRBV11-1 to TRBJ2-1; D remains unclear. CDR3 length equals 15 residues. CDR1 is SGHAT, CDR2 FQDESV, per germline (reference sequence). Trimming removed 5 bases from V and 0 bases from J, with 11 bases in between. Written as DNA, the CDR3 is TGTGCCAGCAGCCCCGATTACAGCTCCTACAATGAGCAGTTCTTC. Its protein is CASSPDYSSYNEQFF.

The rearrangement uses TRBV6-6 and TRBJ1-1, with a weak D call TRBD1 (6 bases). The V gene lost 8 bases and the J gene lost 0 bases, with 13 bases spanning the gap. This CDR3 is built from 14 residues. Germline CDR1 is MNHNY and CDR2 is SVGAGI (reference sequence). CDR3 DNA sequence: TGTGCCAGCGCCAGGGGCGGGTTGAACACTGAAGCTTTCTTT. Its translation is CASARGGLNTEAFF.

This clonotype was counted at least ten times. CDR3 bases: TGTGCCAGCAGCTCGCCGGGCACAGATACGCAGTATTTT. It specifies CASSSPGTDTQYF. The chain employs TRBV12-3 or TRBV12-4 and TRBJ2-3; no definite D call. This CDR3 region has 13 residues. V was clipped by 6 bases and J by 1 base, with 8 bases between them.

The V gene is TRBV28, the J gene TRBJ2-3, with D uncertain. The V gene lost 2 bases and the J gene lost 10 bases, with 19 bases spanning the gap. CDR1 and CDR2 (germline): MDHEN, SYDVKM. The CDR3 is 15 residues long. The CDR3 reads CASSLSWASRAPQYF. The CDR3 DNA follows: TGTGCCAGCAGTTTAAGTTGGGCATCCCGGGCGCCGCAGTATTTT.

At least ten counts were recorded for this clonotype. This chain connects TRBV7-2 to TRBJ1-1; 7 nucleotides align to TRBD1. Unmatched junction bases numbered 1, after V lost 2 bases and J lost 4 bases. Germline CDR1 is SGHTA and CDR2 is FQGNSA. The CDR3 is 13 amino acids. The CDR3 region has the DNA TGTGCCAGCAGCTTACAGGGGGGCACTGAAGCTTTCTTT. Translating gives CASSLQGGTEAFF.

This clonotype has only a few counts. The J gene is TRBJ2-3, the V gene TRBV19, with 9 positions matching TRBD1. V lost 4 bases, J lost 7 bases, and 12 bases stayed unmatched. Germline-derived CDR1 and CDR2 are LNHDA and SQIVND (reference sequence). There are 16 residues in the CDR3. CDR3: CASSRFTGGPAHTQYF. In DNA, the CDR3 is TGTGCCAGTAGTAGATTCACAGGGGGCCCAGCTCATACGCAGTATTTT.

This clonotype was counted at least ten times. This chain uses TRBV10-3 with TRBJ2-7, with a tentative D call TRBD1 (6 bases). This CDR3 spans 14 amino acids. Looked up from germline, CDR1 is ENHRY and CDR2 is SYGVKD. The V end lost 6 bases, the J end lost 4 bases, and 16 bases lay between the germline ends. The CDR3 reads CAIRRDTPGYEQYF. For the CDR3, the DNA is TGTGCCATCAGGAGGGACACCCCGGGGTACGAGCAGTACTTC.